The 20 T cell receptor beta chains below come from one sample, sequenced in a study of monozygotic twins with inflammatory bowel disease. No DNA is given; TCRdb re-called the 5' RACE reads and lists each CDR3 protein once. The sample table sets out approximately 160,000 distinct CDR3 sequences. Specimen: blood. Receptor source: a human donor with ulcerative colitis or Crohn's disease, or a healthy co-twin of an affected twin (not recorded which).

The J gene is TRBJ2-1, the V gene TRBV19; TCRdb indicates TRBD2, and absent DNA this call remains unverified. This CDR3 region has 18 residues. Germline V lookup: CDR1 LNHDA, CDR2 SQIVND (reference sequence). CDR3 sequence reads: CASSIRGLAGVSNNEQFF.

The genes are TRBV7-2 and TRBJ1-2; TCRdb outputs TRBD1, but without DNA this stays unchecked. CDR1 is SGHTA, CDR2 FQGNSA, per germline. CDR3 size: 13 residues. CDR3 region: CASSTTGVGGYTF.

The chain is built from TRBV5-5 and TRBJ2-7; TCRdb proposes TRBD1, but this gene call is untestable without DNA. The germline gives CDR1 SGHKS, CDR2 YYEKEE (reference sequence). This CDR3 comprises 15 residues. The CDR3 region is CASSIVAGPSYEQYF.

This chain joins TRBV4-1 and TRBJ2-2; TCRdb lists TRBD1, though no DNA is available to test this call. Looked up from germline, CDR1 is MGHRA and CDR2 is YSYEKL. The length of the CDR3 is 16 residues. CDR3 amino acids: CASSPEGQSNTGELFF.

The chain employs TRBV20-1 and TRBJ1-6; TCRdb reports TRBD1, a call that lacks DNA to check it against. This CDR3 is built from 15 residues. Germline V CDR1 and CDR2: DFQATT, SNEGSKA (reference sequence). Here the CDR3 reads CSALRRDRGNSPLHF.

The chain combines TRBV14 with TRBJ2-1; the D gene TCRdb calls, TRBD1, cannot be checked with no DNA. This CDR3 spans 15 amino acids. CDR1 is SGHDN and CDR2 is FVKESK in the germline V gene. Here the CDR3 reads CASSQGRGWSNEQFF. Full variable domain (outside the CDR3, taken from reference TRBV14 and TRBJ2-1): EAGVTQFPSHSVIEKGQTVTLRCDPISGHDNLYWYRRVMGKEIKFLLHFVKESKQDESGMPNNRFLAERTGGTYSTLKVQPAELEDSGVYFCASSQGRGWSNEQFFGPGTRLTVL.

The V and J genes are TRBV30 and TRBJ2-7; TCRdb's assignment of TRBD2 cannot be checked, as there is no DNA. The CDR3 loop spans 13 amino acids. Per germline, CDR1 GTSNPN and CDR2 SVGIG (reference sequence). CDR3 amino acids: CAWSGTSGDEQYF.

The rearrangement joins TRBV28 to TRBJ2-7; the D call from TCRdb, TRBD2, cannot be confirmed without DNA. The CDR3 contains 16 residues. Germline V CDR1 and CDR2: MDHEN, SYDVKM. The CDR3 sequence: CASSLYSWREGDEQYF.

The chain links TRBV29-1 to TRBJ2-3; TCRdb's D call of TRBD1 is untestable without DNA. This CDR3 is built from 13 residues. Per germline, CDR1 SQVTM and CDR2 ANQGSEA. Here the CDR3 reads CSGNRGGTDTQYF.

The J gene is TRBJ2-5, the V gene TRBV19. Germline values: CDR1 LNHDA, CDR2 SQIVND (reference sequence). The CDR3 runs 14 residues. The CDR3 spells CASSFGGSQETQYF.

The CDR3 protein is CASSPWGTQETQYF. V and J are TRBV5-1 and TRBJ2-5; TCRdb's assignment of TRBD1 cannot be checked, as there is no DNA. Per germline, CDR1 SGHRS and CDR2 YFSETQ. The CDR3 spans 14 residues. Complete variable domain (other parts from reference TRBV5-1 and TRBJ2-5): KAGVTQTPRYLIKTRGQQVTLSCSPISGHRSVSWYQQTPGQGLQFLFEYFSETQRNKGNFPGRFSGRQFSNSRSEMNVSTLELGDSALYLCASSPWGTQETQYFGPGTRLLVL.

This rearrangement joins TRBV7-3 to TRBJ2-7; lacking DNA, the TRBD2 call made by TCRdb goes unchecked. CDR3 length: 15 amino acids. Germline loops: CDR1 SGHTA, CDR2 FQGTGA. The CDR3 spells CASSPRLAGVHEQYF.

The chain recombines TRBV7-6 with TRBJ2-2; TCRdb calls TRBD1, which cannot be checked without DNA. This CDR3 contains 14 residues. The germline gives CDR1 SGHVS, CDR2 FNYEAQ. The CDR3 here is CASSPGQGGGELFF.

The J gene is TRBJ2-1, the V gene TRBV28; the TRBD2 assignment by TCRdb is unverifiable without DNA. Germline CDR1 and CDR2: MDHEN and SYDVKM. The CDR3 consists of 14 residues. The CDR3 sequence: CASSLPRAYNEQFF.

This chain's CDR3 is CASSRDRRTYEQYF. The rearrangement uses TRBV6-1 and TRBJ2-7; the TRBD1 assignment by TCRdb is unverifiable without DNA. CDR1 is MNHNS, CDR2 SASEGT, per germline. CDR3 length equals 14 residues.

J is TRBJ1-2 and V is TRBV20-1; without DNA, the TCRdb call of TRBD1 cannot be checked. This CDR3 comprises 17 residues. In germline, CDR1 is DFQATT, CDR2 SNEGSKA (reference sequence). CDR3 residues: CSATKIGLGNYDYGYTF.

The chain employs TRBV7-2 and TRBJ2-5; TCRdb outputs TRBD1, but without DNA this stays unchecked. Germline assignment: CDR1 SGHTA and CDR2 FQGNSA. The CDR3 loop spans 15 amino acids. CDR3 loop: CASSLGGSWQETQYF.

This chain connects TRBV7-3 to TRBJ2-6. Germline-derived CDR1 and CDR2 are SGHTA and FQGTGA. The CDR3 runs 15 residues. The CDR3 spells CASSIGVSGANVLTF.

The gene calls are TRBV7-2 and TRBJ2-1; TCRdb picks TRBD1, but there is no DNA to check that call. The CDR3 has 15 residues. CDR1 is SGHTA and CDR2 is FQGNSA in the germline V gene. The CDR3 is CASSRARAAYNEQFF.

The rearrangement joins TRBV5-1 to TRBJ2-7; TCRdb's D gene call, TRBD2, goes unchecked for lack of DNA. The CDR3 runs to 12 residues. Germline V CDR1 and CDR2: SGHRS, YFSETQ. The CDR3 spells CASSLVGAEQYF.